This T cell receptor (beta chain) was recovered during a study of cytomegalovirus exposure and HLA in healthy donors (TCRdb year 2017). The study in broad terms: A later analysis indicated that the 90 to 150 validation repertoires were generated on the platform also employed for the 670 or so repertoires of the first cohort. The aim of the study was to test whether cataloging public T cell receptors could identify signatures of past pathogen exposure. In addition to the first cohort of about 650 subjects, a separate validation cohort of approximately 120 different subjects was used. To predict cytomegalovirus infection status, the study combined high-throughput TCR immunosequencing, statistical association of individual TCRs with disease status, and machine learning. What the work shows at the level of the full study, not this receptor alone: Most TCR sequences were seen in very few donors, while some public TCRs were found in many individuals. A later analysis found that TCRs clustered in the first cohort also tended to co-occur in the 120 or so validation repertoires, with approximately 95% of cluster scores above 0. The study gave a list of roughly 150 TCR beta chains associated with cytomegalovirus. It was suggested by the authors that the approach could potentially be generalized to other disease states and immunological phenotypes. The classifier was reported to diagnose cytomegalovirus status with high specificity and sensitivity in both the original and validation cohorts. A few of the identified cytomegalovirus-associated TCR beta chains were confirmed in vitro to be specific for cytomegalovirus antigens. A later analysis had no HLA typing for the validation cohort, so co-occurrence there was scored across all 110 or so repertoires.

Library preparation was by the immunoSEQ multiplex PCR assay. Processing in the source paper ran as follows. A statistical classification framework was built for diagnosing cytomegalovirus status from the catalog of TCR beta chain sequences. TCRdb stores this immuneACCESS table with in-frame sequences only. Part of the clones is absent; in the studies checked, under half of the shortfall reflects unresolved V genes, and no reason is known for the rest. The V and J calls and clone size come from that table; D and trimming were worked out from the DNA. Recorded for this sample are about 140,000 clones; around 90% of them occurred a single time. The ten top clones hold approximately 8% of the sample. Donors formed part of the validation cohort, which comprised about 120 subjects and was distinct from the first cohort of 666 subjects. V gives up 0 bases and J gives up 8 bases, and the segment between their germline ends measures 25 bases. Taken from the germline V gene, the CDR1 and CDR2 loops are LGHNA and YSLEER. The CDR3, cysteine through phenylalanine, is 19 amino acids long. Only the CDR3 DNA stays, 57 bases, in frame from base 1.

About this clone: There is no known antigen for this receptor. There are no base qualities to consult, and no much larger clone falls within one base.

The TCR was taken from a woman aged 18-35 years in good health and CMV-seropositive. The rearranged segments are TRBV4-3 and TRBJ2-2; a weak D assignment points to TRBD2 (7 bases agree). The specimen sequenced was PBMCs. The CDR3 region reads CASSQDPLGGGPVSGELFF. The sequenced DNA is TGCGCCAGCAGCCAAGATCCCCTAGGGGGGGGGCCCGTTTCTGGGGAGCTGTTTTTT.